A selection of T cell receptor beta chains follows, all from one sample in a study of Ad26.COV2.S vaccination and SARS-CoV-2 variants. Generated by immunoSEQ multiplex PCR, the TCRdb table keeps only in-frame clones and is missing some. The profile covers roughly 500,000 clones, with roughly 89% appearing a single time and approximately 2.5% taken by the ten largest. The material sequenced was peripheral blood, taken in a trial of Ad26.COV2.S vaccine versus placebo. All receptors come from a person between 18 and 60 years old who received the Ad26.COV2.S COVID-19 vaccine or a placebo. CDR3s include the opening cysteine and the closing phenylalanine or tryptophan. D genes are given only for firm matches. The size entry is marked missing in some rows and otherwise reads once, few, many or a size class.

d_gene: TRBD2
v_gene: TRBV14
j_gene: TRBJ2-7
abundance: once
CDR3aa: CASSQDLGLAIWF
CDR3nt: TGTGCCAGCAGCCAAGATCTCGGACTAGCTATTTGGTTC

d_gene: .
v_gene: TRBV9
j_gene: TRBJ2-1
abundance: once
CDR3aa: CASSLAGGAYNEQFF
CDR3nt: TGTGCCAGCAGCTTAGCCGGGGGAGCTTACAATGAGCAGTTCTTC

d_gene: TRBD1
v_gene: TRBV6-2/TRBV6-3
j_gene: TRBJ2-6
abundance: once
CDR3aa: CASSYSMRDRGFWANVLTF
CDR3nt: TGTGCCAGCAGTTACTCGATGAGGGACAGGGGTTTCTGGGCCAACGTCCTGACTTTC

d_gene: .
v_gene: TRBV5-1
j_gene: TRBJ1-2
abundance: .
CDR3aa: CASSSPGAANYGYTF
CDR3nt: TGCGCCAGCAGCTCTCCTGGGGCAGCTAACTATGGCTACACCTTC

d_gene: TRBD1
v_gene: TRBV11-1
j_gene: TRBJ2-7
abundance: .
CDR3aa: CASSRETGWGSYEQYF
CDR3nt: TGTGCCAGCAGCCGAGAGACAGGGTGGGGCTCCTACGAGCAGTACTTC

d_gene: TRBD2
v_gene: TRBV27
j_gene: TRBJ2-7
abundance: .
CDR3aa: CASSLPRGGSYEQYF
CDR3nt: TGTGCCAGCAGTCTGCCCCGGGGAGGGTCCTACGAGCAGTACTTC

d_gene: TRBD2
v_gene: TRBV5-1
j_gene: TRBJ2-5
abundance: .
CDR3aa: CASSPQLAGEETQYF
CDR3nt: TGCGCCAGCAGCCCCCAACTAGCGGGGGAAGAGACCCAGTACTTC

d_gene: .
v_gene: TRBV13
j_gene: TRBJ2-1
abundance: .
CDR3aa: CASSPFGAGTRQGGTGQFF
CDR3nt: TGTGCCAGCAGCCCTTTTGGCGCTGGAACCCGTCAGGGGGGGACGGGGCAGTTCTTC

d_gene: .
v_gene: TRBV3-1/TRBV3-2
j_gene: TRBJ1-1
abundance: .
CDR3aa: CASSLGTGDTEAFF
CDR3nt: TGTGCCAGCAGCCTTGGGACGGGGGACACTGAAGCTTTCTTT

d_gene: TRBD1
v_gene: TRBV2
j_gene: TRBJ1-5
abundance: .
CDR3aa: CASSGRGTGNQPQHF
CDR3nt: TGTGCCAGCAGTGGCAGGGGGACGGGCAATCAGCCCCAGCATTTT

d_gene: .
v_gene: TRBV6-5
j_gene: TRBJ2-1
abundance: .
CDR3aa: CASNDWSSYNEQFF
CDR3nt: TGTGCCAGCAACGACTGGAGCTCCTACAATGAGCAGTTCTTC

d_gene: .
v_gene: TRBV28
j_gene: TRBJ2-6
abundance: .
CDR3aa: CASSLGDGANVLTF
CDR3nt: TGTGCCAGCAGTTTAGGGGATGGGGCCAACGTCCTGACTTTC

d_gene: .
v_gene: TRBV30
j_gene: TRBJ1-2
abundance: .
CDR3aa: CASPRTFDYGYTF
CDR3nt: TGTGCCTCCCCCCGGACATTCGACTATGGCTACACCTTC

d_gene: .
v_gene: TRBV7-6
j_gene: TRBJ1-5
abundance: .
CDR3aa: CASSLVIDNQPQHF
CDR3nt: TGTGCCAGCAGCTTAGTCATAGATAATCAGCCCCAGCATTTT

d_gene: TRBD1
v_gene: TRBV19
j_gene: TRBJ2-2
abundance: .
CDR3aa: CASSITGVYTGELFF
CDR3nt: TGTGCCAGTAGTATAACAGGGGTGTACACCGGGGAGCTGTTTTTT

d_gene: .
v_gene: TRBV28
j_gene: TRBJ1-4
abundance: few
CDR3aa: CASSPFNEKLFF
CDR3nt: TGTGCCAGCAGTCCTTTTAATGAAAAACTGTTTTTT

d_gene: .
v_gene: TRBV18
j_gene: TRBJ2-3
abundance: .
CDR3aa: CATAAPSTDTQYF
CDR3nt: TGTGCCACCGCGGCTCCCAGCACAGATACGCAGTATTTT

d_gene: .
v_gene: TRBV24-1
j_gene: TRBJ2-1
abundance: .
CDR3aa: CATSGYGGAGSYNEQFF
CDR3nt: TGTGCCACCAGTGGTTATGGTGGAGCGGGCTCCTACAATGAGCAGTTCTTC

d_gene: .
v_gene: TRBV18
j_gene: TRBJ1-6
abundance: .
CDR3aa: CASSSRVANSPLHF
CDR3nt: TGTGCCAGCTCTTCCCGGGTCGCGAATTCACCCCTCCACTTT

d_gene: .
v_gene: TRBV10-1
j_gene: TRBJ1-1
abundance: .
CDR3aa: CASSVSRMNTEAFF
CDR3nt: TGCGCCAGCTCGGTTTCGAGAATGAACACTGAAGCTTTCTTT

d_gene: .
v_gene: TRBV4-2
j_gene: TRBJ2-2
abundance: .
CDR3aa: CASSQLRWAGELFF
CDR3nt: TGTGCCAGCAGCCAATTGAGATGGGCCGGGGAGCTGTTTTTT

d_gene: TRBD1
v_gene: TRBV6-5
j_gene: TRBJ2-5
abundance: .
CDR3aa: CASNTQGKETQYF
CDR3nt: TGTGCCAGCAATACACAGGGGAAAGAGACCCAGTACTTC

d_gene: TRBD1
v_gene: TRBV27
j_gene: TRBJ1-4
abundance: .
CDR3aa: CASSSRGSSNEKLFF
CDR3nt: TGTGCCAGCAGTTCCAGGGGGTCTTCTAATGAAAAACTGTTTTTT

d_gene: .
v_gene: TRBV11-3
j_gene: TRBJ1-1
abundance: .
CDR3aa: CASSHSLGMNTEAFF
CDR3nt: TGTGCCAGCAGCCACTCCTTGGGAATGAACACTGAAGCTTTCTTT

d_gene: .
v_gene: TRBV2
j_gene: TRBJ2-5
abundance: .
CDR3aa: CTRRREVRETQYF
CDR3nt: TGTACCAGAAGGAGGGAGGTCCGAGAGACCCAGTACTTC

d_gene: .
v_gene: TRBV7-9
j_gene: TRBJ2-5
abundance: .
CDR3aa: CASSLVGGETQYF
CDR3nt: TGTGCCAGCAGCCTAGTAGGTGGTGAGACCCAGTACTTC

d_gene: .
v_gene: TRBV29-1
j_gene: TRBJ1-4
abundance: .
CDR3aa: CSVELGQGTRAKLFF
CDR3nt: TGCAGCGTTGAACTGGGTCAGGGCACTCGGGCGAAACTGTTTTTT

d_gene: .
v_gene: TRBV7-2
j_gene: TRBJ1-1
abundance: .
CDR3aa: CASSPDRHTEAFF
CDR3nt: TGTGCCAGCAGCCCAGACAGGCACACTGAAGCTTTCTTT

d_gene: .
v_gene: TRBV12-5
j_gene: TRBJ2-5
abundance: .
CDR3aa: CASGLGGGKRETQYF
CDR3nt: TGTGCTAGTGGCCTGGGGGGGGGCAAGAGAGAGACCCAGTACTTC

d_gene: .
v_gene: TRBV24-1
j_gene: TRBJ2-4
abundance: .
CDR3aa: CATSAPPQTKNIQYF
CDR3nt: TGTGCCACCAGTGCCCCCCCACAAACCAAAAACATTCAGTACTTC

d_gene: TRBD1
v_gene: TRBV19
j_gene: TRBJ1-5
abundance: .
CDR3aa: CASSILGQGGQPQHF
CDR3nt: TGTGCCAGTAGTATCCTCGGACAGGGCGGACAGCCCCAGCATTTT

d_gene: .
v_gene: TRBV6-2/TRBV6-3
j_gene: TRBJ2-1
abundance: few
CDR3aa: CASSTQGSYNEQFF
CDR3nt: TGTGCCAGCAGTACCCAGGGCTCCTACAATGAGCAGTTCTTC

d_gene: TRBD2
v_gene: TRBV19
j_gene: TRBJ2-2
abundance: .
CDR3aa: CASSPESGTTSGTGELFF
CDR3nt: TGTGCCAGTAGCCCCGAGTCCGGGACTACCTCGGGCACCGGGGAGCTGTTTTTT

d_gene: TRBD1
v_gene: TRBV28
j_gene: TRBJ2-5
abundance: .
CDR3aa: CASSPTTGWETQYF
CDR3nt: TGTGCCAGCAGTCCCACGACAGGGTGGGAGACCCAGTACTTC

d_gene: .
v_gene: TRBV9
j_gene: TRBJ2-1
abundance: .
CDR3aa: CASSAPGGGGNEQFF
CDR3nt: TGTGCCAGCAGCGCCCCCGGGGGCGGGGGCAATGAGCAGTTCTTC

d_gene: .
v_gene: TRBV7-8
j_gene: TRBJ2-3
abundance: once
CDR3aa: CASSLNRDPVSTQYF
CDR3nt: TGTGCCAGCAGCTTGAACCGGGACCCCGTCAGTACGCAGTATTTT

d_gene: TRBD1
v_gene: TRBV18
j_gene: TRBJ2-1
abundance: few
CDR3aa: CASFKDRVRYNEQFF
CDR3nt: TGTGCCAGCTTCAAGGACAGGGTGAGATACAATGAGCAGTTCTTC

d_gene: TRBD2
v_gene: TRBV3-1/TRBV3-2
j_gene: TRBJ2-3
abundance: .
CDR3aa: CASSQVIAGVGADTQYF
CDR3nt: TGTGCCAGCAGCCAAGTTATCGCGGGAGTCGGGGCAGATACGCAGTATTTT

d_gene: .
v_gene: TRBV30
j_gene: TRBJ1-1
abundance: .
CDR3aa: CAWSKHGDEAFF
CDR3nt: TGTGCCTGGAGTAAACACGGGGATGAAGCTTTCTTT

d_gene: .
v_gene: TRBV5-1
j_gene: TRBJ1-5
abundance: .
CDR3aa: CASSLFTEGQPQHF
CDR3nt: TGCGCCAGCAGCTTGTTTACAGAGGGTCAGCCCCAGCATTTT

d_gene: TRBD2
v_gene: TRBV11-3
j_gene: TRBJ2-3
abundance: .
CDR3aa: CASASGLAGAQPSDTQYF
CDR3nt: TGTGCCAGCGCCTCGGGGCTAGCGGGAGCGCAACCTTCAGATACGCAGTATTTT

d_gene: TRBD1
v_gene: TRBV4-1
j_gene: TRBJ1-2
abundance: .
CDR3aa: CASRGTGHYGYTF
CDR3nt: TGCGCCAGCAGAGGGACAGGGCACTATGGCTACACCTTC

d_gene: .
v_gene: TRBV13
j_gene: TRBJ1-2
abundance: .
CDR3aa: CASSAPGTRHGYTF
CDR3nt: TGTGCCAGCAGCGCCCCCGGGACAAGGCATGGCTACACCTTC

d_gene: .
v_gene: TRBV6-5
j_gene: TRBJ2-7
abundance: .
CDR3aa: CASSYGGDRRSYEQYF
CDR3nt: TGTGCCAGCAGTTATGGGGGGGACAGGAGATCCTACGAGCAGTACTTC

d_gene: .
v_gene: TRBV7-2
j_gene: TRBJ1-2
abundance: .
CDR3aa: CASSFRRELDGYTF
CDR3nt: TGTGCCAGCAGCTTCAGGAGGGAATTGGATGGCTACACCTTC

d_gene: .
v_gene: TRBV7-2
j_gene: TRBJ1-6
abundance: .
CDR3aa: CASSLYSGSYNSPLHF
CDR3nt: TGTGCCAGCAGCTTATACTCAGGATCCTATAATTCACCCCTCCACTTT

d_gene: .
v_gene: TRBV4-3
j_gene: TRBJ1-2
abundance: .
CDR3aa: CASSQDLVGGASIYGYTF
CDR3nt: TGCGCCAGCAGCCAAGATTTAGTAGGTGGGGCCTCGATATATGGCTACACCTTC

d_gene: TRBD2
v_gene: TRBV4-1
j_gene: TRBJ2-1
abundance: .
CDR3aa: CASSQGLAGGLWNEQFF
CDR3nt: TGCGCCAGCAGCCAAGGACTAGCGGGAGGGTTGTGGAATGAGCAGTTCTTC

d_gene: .
v_gene: TRBV9
j_gene: TRBJ2-3
abundance: .
CDR3aa: CASSPGVSGYTDTQYF
CDR3nt: TGTGCCAGCAGCCCAGGGGTTAGCGGGTACACAGATACGCAGTATTTT

d_gene: .
v_gene: TRBV3-1/TRBV3-2
j_gene: TRBJ2-5
abundance: .
CDR3aa: CASSFGPQETQYF
CDR3nt: TGTGCCAGCAGCTTCGGACCCCAAGAGACCCAGTACTTC

d_gene: .
v_gene: TRBV7-2
j_gene: TRBJ2-3
abundance: .
CDR3aa: CASSRGTHTQYF
CDR3nt: TGTGCCAGCAGCAGGGGGACCCATACGCAGTATTTT

d_gene: TRBD1
v_gene: TRBV6-2/TRBV6-3
j_gene: TRBJ2-1
abundance: .
CDR3aa: CASSYSMDRGQLAAYNEQFF
CDR3nt: TGTGCCAGCAGTTACTCGATGGACAGGGGGCAACTAGCAGCGTACAATGAGCAGTTCTTC

d_gene: .
v_gene: TRBV19
j_gene: TRBJ2-2
abundance: .
CDR3aa: CASSMPRLTSPGELFF
CDR3nt: TGTGCCAGTAGTATGCCCCGATTAACTAGCCCCGGGGAGCTGTTTTTT

d_gene: TRBD1
v_gene: TRBV5-1
j_gene: TRBJ2-3
abundance: .
CDR3aa: CASSLVGTGSDTQYF
CDR3nt: TGCGCCAGCAGCTTGGTAGGGACAGGTTCAGATACGCAGTATTTT

d_gene: .
v_gene: TRBV11-3
j_gene: TRBJ1-6
abundance: .
CDR3aa: CASSLGASPLHF
CDR3nt: TGTGCCAGCAGCTTAGGGGCTTCACCCCTCCACTTT

d_gene: .
v_gene: TRBV3-1/TRBV3-2
j_gene: TRBJ2-5
abundance: .
CDR3aa: CASSQDLRWGGTQYF
CDR3nt: TGTGCCAGCAGCCAAGATCTAAGATGGGGAGGGACCCAGTACTTC

d_gene: TRBD2
v_gene: TRBV5-1
j_gene: TRBJ2-7
abundance: .
CDR3aa: CASSRGPGLAYYEQYF
CDR3nt: TGCGCCAGCAGTCGAGGTCCGGGACTAGCTTACTACGAGCAGTACTTC